This T cell receptor (beta chain) was observed in a study of regulatory T cells in long-lasting Graves disease. Study overall: Antithyroid drug intake by newly diagnosed Graves' patients had lasted under 3 months.

Researchers made TCR beta libraries by using iRepertoire HTBI primers and running Arm-PCR on CDR3 regions. From the multiplex PCR reads, TCRdb called clonotypes with MiXCR, one entry per CDR3 protein. The data show about half a million distinct CDR3 sequences, around 13% seen once. Trimming at V came to 2 bases and at J to 6 bases, leaving 9 bases not matched to a gene. There are 15 residues in the CDR3. Germline V gene sequence: CDR1 LNHDA, CDR2 SQIVND (reference sequence). This sample's time point: newly diagnosed GD, antithyroid drugs for less than 3 months. The TCR library was made from RNA that had been extracted from PBMCs in TRIzol. These sequences were also reported in another study, on T cells in Graves' hyperthyroidism and ophthalmopathy. That source adds: Clonotypes that were expanded in thyroid above 0.001 mostly appeared in blood too.

This receptor was obtained from a woman between 25 and 40 years old with Graves disease. The chain couples TRBV19 to TRBJ2-7, with 8 bases fitting TRBD2. The source material was peripheral blood mononuclear cells (PBMCs), sampled at new diagnosis, from a patient treated with antithyroid drugs. CDR3 sequence: CASSISIAGSREQYF. CDR3 DNA: TGTGCCAGTAGTATATCGATAGCGGGATCCCGCGAGCAGTACTTC.